Listed below are T cell receptor beta chains from one sample, sequenced in a study of blood T cell repertoires in COVID-19. The assay was immunoSEQ multiplex PCR, and TCRdb's table has in-frame clones only and misses some. Of 500,000 or so clones listed, about 85% were seen once; the top ten hold 0.7%. The sequencing input was PBMCs or T cells enriched from blood (not recorded which). All receptors come from a woman between 18 and 30 years old who had recovered from COVID-19. Both conserved end residues are part of each CDR3. Each record gives: clone size, D gene, V gene, J gene, CDR3 DNA, CDR3 protein. The D gene is left open where the match is weak. Size values are once, few and many counts, or a class for expanded clones, and some rows have none.

size: once
D: -
V: TRBV10-1
J: TRBJ1-1
DNA: TGCGCCAGCACCATGGACATTATGAACACTGAAGCTTTCTTT
CDR3: CASTMDIMNTEAFF

size: -
D: TRBD1
V: TRBV2
J: TRBJ1-2
DNA: TGTGCCAGCAGTGAAGCTACAGGAGGGGACAGCTATGGCTACACCTTC
CDR3: CASSEATGGDSYGYTF

size: few
D: -
V: TRBV4-1
J: TRBJ2-1
DNA: TGCGCCAGCAGCTTTCGACCCGGGAGTGAGCAGTTCTTC
CDR3: CASSFRPGSEQFF

size: -
D: TRBD1
V: TRBV11-2
J: TRBJ1-4
DNA: TGTGCCAGCAGCTCGCGAAGGACAGGGATGGATGAAAAACTGTTTTTT
CDR3: CASSSRRTGMDEKLFF

size: -
D: -
V: TRBV5-4
J: TRBJ2-2
DNA: TGTGCCAGCAGCTTGGCGCCGGGTTATACCGGGGAGCTGTTTTTT
CDR3: CASSLAPGYTGELFF

size: once
D: -
V: TRBV28
J: TRBJ1-6
DNA: TGTGCCAGCAGTTTAGAGGCCACTGAATATAATTCACCCCTCCACTTT
CDR3: CASSLEATEYNSPLHF

size: -
D: -
V: TRBV12-5
J: TRBJ1-1
DNA: -
CDR3: CASGFGQGAEAFF

size: -
D: -
V: TRBV2
J: TRBJ1-5
DNA: TGTGCCAGCAGGAGAGGGTTAAGCAATCAGCCCCAGCATTTT
CDR3: CASRRGLSNQPQHF

size: -
D: -
V: TRBV10-3
J: TRBJ2-3
DNA: TGTGCCATCAGTGAGCCGGGGGGCCGCACAGATACGCAGTATTTT
CDR3: CAISEPGGRTDTQYF

size: -
D: TRBD1
V: TRBV5-1
J: TRBJ1-1
DNA: TGCGCCAGCAGCACCGGACAGGGGGGGAACACTGAAGCTTTCTTT
CDR3: CASSTGQGGNTEAFF

size: -
D: TRBD1
V: TRBV3-1/TRBV3-2
J: TRBJ1-1
DNA: TGTGCCAGCAGCCCCTCCGGGACAGGCATGAACACTGAAGCTTTCTTT
CDR3: CASSPSGTGMNTEAFF

size: -
D: TRBD1
V: TRBV11-2
J: TRBJ1-3
DNA: TGTGCCAGCAGGTCCATTTTTGGACAGGGGTCTGGAAACACCATATATTTT
CDR3: CASRSIFGQGSGNTIYF

size: -
D: -
V: TRBV14
J: TRBJ1-6
DNA: TGTGCCAGCAGCCAAGGGGCAGGGGCCCTGGGTTCACCCCTCCACTTT
CDR3: CASSQGAGALGSPLHF

size: -
D: -
V: TRBV11-1
J: TRBJ2-1
DNA: TGTGCCAGCAGCCGGAACAGGGCTGCCTACAATGAGCAGTTCTTC
CDR3: CASSRNRAAYNEQFF

size: -
D: TRBD2
V: TRBV5-1
J: TRBJ2-5
DNA: TGCGCCAGCAGCTCGAGAGCGGGGGCCCAAGAGACCCAGTACTTC
CDR3: CASSSRAGAQETQYF

size: -
D: TRBD1
V: TRBV7-8
J: TRBJ1-1
DNA: TGTGCCAGCAGCCTGGAGGGACAGGGGAACACTGAAGCTTTCTTT
CDR3: CASSLEGQGNTEAFF

size: -
D: -
V: TRBV12-5
J: TRBJ2-6
DNA: TGTGCTAGTGCCCCCAGGGTGGGTAGAGGGGCCAACGTCCTGACTTTC
CDR3: CASAPRVGRGANVLTF

size: -
D: -
V: TRBV7-6
J: TRBJ2-7
DNA: TGTGCCAGCAGCTTAGCGCAGGGTGCCTCCTACGAGCAGTACTTC
CDR3: CASSLAQGASYEQYF

size: -
D: -
V: TRBV25-1
J: TRBJ2-1
DNA: TGTGCCAGCAGTCAAATCCCGAGCTCCTACAATGAGCAGTTCTTC
CDR3: CASSQIPSSYNEQFF

size: -
D: -
V: TRBV28
J: TRBJ2-5
DNA: TGTGCCAGCAGTCCTTCTAGGGAGACCCAGTACTTC
CDR3: CASSPSRETQYF

size: -
D: -
V: TRBV18
J: TRBJ2-5
DNA: TGTGCCAGCTCACCAATCCCAGGGGACGAGACCCAGTACTTC
CDR3: CASSPIPGDETQYF

size: -
D: -
V: TRBV7-2
J: TRBJ2-2
DNA: TGTGCCAGCAGCTTAGTGGCTGAGAACACCGGGGAGCTGTTTTTT
CDR3: CASSLVAENTGELFF

size: -
D: -
V: TRBV5-1
J: TRBJ1-5
DNA: TGCGCCAGCAGCTTGGCCAGAGTGGGCTCGCCCCAGCATTTT
CDR3: CASSLARVGSPQHF

size: -
D: -
V: TRBV5-1
J: TRBJ1-2
DNA: TGCGCCAGCAGCTTGGCCGCTGCTGACATCCCAAATAACTTC
CDR3: CASSLAAADIPNNF

size: -
D: TRBD1
V: TRBV5-8
J: TRBJ1-2
DNA: TGTGCCAGCAGCTTCACAGGGGAAAGCGACTATGGCTACACCTTC
CDR3: CASSFTGESDYGYTF

size: -
D: -
V: TRBV10-3
J: TRBJ1-2
DNA: TGTGCCATCAGCGAGACACAGGAGCCCTATAACTATGGCTACACCTTC
CDR3: CAISETQEPYNYGYTF

size: few
D: -
V: TRBV14
J: TRBJ1-4
DNA: TGTGCCAGCAGCCAAGTTATAGGGGGTGAAAAACTGTTTTTT
CDR3: CASSQVIGGEKLFF

size: -
D: -
V: TRBV5-1
J: TRBJ1-1
DNA: TGCGCCAGCAGAACACTATACAGGGAGAACACTGAAGCTTTCTTT
CDR3: CASRTLYRENTEAFF

size: few
D: -
V: TRBV11-2
J: TRBJ1-1
DNA: TGTGCCAGCAGCTTAGATACAGTGAACACTGAAGCTTTCTTT
CDR3: CASSLDTVNTEAFF

size: -
D: -
V: TRBV5-1
J: TRBJ2-3
DNA: TGCGCCAGCTGGGGGGGCTCTAGCACAGATACGCAGTATTTT
CDR3: CASWGGSSTDTQYF

size: -
D: TRBD2
V: TRBV5-1
J: TRBJ2-3
DNA: TGCGCCAGCAGCTCGGGACTAGCGGGTTCTAGCACAGATACGCAGTATTTT
CDR3: CASSSGLAGSSTDTQYF

size: -
D: TRBD1
V: TRBV28
J: TRBJ1-5
DNA: TGTGCCAGCAGTTTTCAGGGGGGAGGTCAGCCCCAGCATTTT
CDR3: CASSFQGGGQPQHF